The rows below give T cell receptor beta chains drawn from one sample of a study of cytomegalovirus exposure and HLA in healthy donors. Produced via immunoSEQ multiplex PCR; TCRdb's table is partial and in-frame only. This table holds hundreds of thousands of clones, roughly 88% found once. The sample consisted of PBMCs. Receptors originate from a boy aged 2 to 10 in good health and CMV-seronegative. Each CDR3 is given with its conserved first and last residue. Fields, in order: V gene, clone size, J gene, D gene, CDR3 protein, CDR3 DNA. The D gene is left open where the match is weak. Not all rows give a size; the values are once, few, many and, for expanded clones, a class.

v_call: TRBV5-5
clone_size: NA
j_call: TRBJ2-1
d_call: TRBD1
cdr3_aa: CASSLDRGNEQFF
cdr3_nt: TGTGCCAGCAGCTTAGACAGGGGAAATGAGCAGTTCTTC

v_call: TRBV7-9
clone_size: NA
j_call: TRBJ2-3
d_call: NA
cdr3_aa: CASSRQEITDTQYF
cdr3_nt: TGTGCCAGCAGCCGACAGGAGATCACAGATACGCAGTATTTT

v_call: TRBV2
clone_size: NA
j_call: TRBJ1-4
d_call: NA
cdr3_aa: CASSAEEEKLFF
cdr3_nt: TGTGCCAGCAGTGCCGAAGAGGAAAAACTGTTTTTT

v_call: TRBV5-1
clone_size: NA
j_call: TRBJ2-1
d_call: TRBD1
cdr3_aa: CASSSQGNEQFF
cdr3_nt: TGCGCCAGCAGCTCACAGGGGAATGAGCAGTTCTTC

v_call: TRBV29-1
clone_size: NA
j_call: TRBJ2-3
d_call: TRBD2
cdr3_aa: CSVGLAITDTQYF
cdr3_nt: TGCAGCGTGGGACTAGCGATCACAGATACGCAGTATTTT

v_call: TRBV19
clone_size: NA
j_call: TRBJ1-3
d_call: NA
cdr3_aa: CASSIQGFPGNTIYF
cdr3_nt: TGTGCCAGTAGTATCCAGGGGTTTCCCGGAAACACCATATATTTT

v_call: TRBV27
clone_size: once
j_call: TRBJ2-7
d_call: NA
cdr3_aa: CASRWRAGFYEQYF
cdr3_nt: TGTGCCAGCAGATGGCGGGCGGGCTTCTACGAGCAGTACTTC

v_call: TRBV6-6
clone_size: NA
j_call: TRBJ1-2
d_call: NA
cdr3_aa: CASSYSRGRSGYTF
cdr3_nt: TGTGCCAGCAGTTACTCGAGAGGTCGTAGTGGCTACACCTTC

v_call: TRBV19
clone_size: NA
j_call: TRBJ2-3
d_call: TRBD1
cdr3_aa: CASSSLRDRFTDTQYF
cdr3_nt: TGTGCCAGTAGTTCGCTCCGGGACAGATTCACAGATACGCAGTATTTT

v_call: TRBV5-1
clone_size: NA
j_call: TRBJ2-7
d_call: TRBD1
cdr3_aa: CASSSGTGLDEQYF
cdr3_nt: TGCGCCAGCAGCTCCGGGACAGGTCTTGACGAGCAGTACTTC

v_call: TRBV27
clone_size: few
j_call: TRBJ1-1
d_call: NA
cdr3_aa: CASSSWTGMNTEAFF
cdr3_nt: TGTGCCAGCAGTTCTTGGACGGGGATGAACACTGAAGCTTTCTTT

v_call: TRBV27
clone_size: NA
j_call: TRBJ2-7
d_call: TRBD1
cdr3_aa: CASSAGTAYEQYF
cdr3_nt: TGTGCCAGCAGTGCCGGGACAGCATACGAGCAGTACTTC